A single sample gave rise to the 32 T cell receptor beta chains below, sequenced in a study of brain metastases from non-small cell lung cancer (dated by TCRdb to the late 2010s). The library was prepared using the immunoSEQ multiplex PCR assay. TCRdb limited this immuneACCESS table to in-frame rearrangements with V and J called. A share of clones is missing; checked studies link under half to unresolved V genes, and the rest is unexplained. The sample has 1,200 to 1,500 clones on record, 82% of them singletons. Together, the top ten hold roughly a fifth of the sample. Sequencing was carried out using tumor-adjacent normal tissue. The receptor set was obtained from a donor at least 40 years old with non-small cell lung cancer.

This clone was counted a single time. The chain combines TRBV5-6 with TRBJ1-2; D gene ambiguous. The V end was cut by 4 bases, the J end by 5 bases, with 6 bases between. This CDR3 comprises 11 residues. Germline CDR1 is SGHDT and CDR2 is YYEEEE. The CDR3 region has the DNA TGTGCCAGCAGCCCCGGTTATGGCTACACCTTC. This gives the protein CASSPGYGYTF.

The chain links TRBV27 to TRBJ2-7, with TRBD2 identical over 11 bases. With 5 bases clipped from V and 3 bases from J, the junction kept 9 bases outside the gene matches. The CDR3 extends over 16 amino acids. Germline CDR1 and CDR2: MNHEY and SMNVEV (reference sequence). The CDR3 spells CASSTPSGRKFYEQYF. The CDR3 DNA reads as TGTGCCAGCAGTACGCCTAGCGGGAGGAAGTTCTACGAGCAGTACTTC.

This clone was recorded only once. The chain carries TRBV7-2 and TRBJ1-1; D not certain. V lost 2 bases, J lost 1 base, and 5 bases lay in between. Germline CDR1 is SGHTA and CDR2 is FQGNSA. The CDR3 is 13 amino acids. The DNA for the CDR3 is TGTGCCAGCAGCTTAAACCAGAACACTGAAGCTTTCTTT. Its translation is CASSLNQNTEAFF.

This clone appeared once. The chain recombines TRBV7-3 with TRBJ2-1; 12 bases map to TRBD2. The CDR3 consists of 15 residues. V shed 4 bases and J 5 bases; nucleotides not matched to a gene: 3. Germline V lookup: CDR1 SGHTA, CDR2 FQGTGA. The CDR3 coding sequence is TGTGCCAGCAGCTCCCTAGCGGGAGGGAACAATGAGCAGTTCTTC. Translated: CASSSLAGGNNEQFF.

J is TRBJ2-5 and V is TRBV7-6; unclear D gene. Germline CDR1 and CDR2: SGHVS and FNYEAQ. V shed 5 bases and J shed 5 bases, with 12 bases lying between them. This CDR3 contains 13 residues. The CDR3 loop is CASSLGPVETQYF. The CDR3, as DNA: TGTGCCAGCAGCCTTGGACCCGTGGAGACCCAGTACTTC.

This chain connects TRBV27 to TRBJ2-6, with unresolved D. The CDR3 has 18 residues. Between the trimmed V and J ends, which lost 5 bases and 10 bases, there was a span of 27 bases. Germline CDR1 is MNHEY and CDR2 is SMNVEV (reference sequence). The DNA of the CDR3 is TGTGCCAGCAGTGAACTCGTTCCTGGCTACAAAGTCGGGAACGTCCTGACTTTC. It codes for CASSELVPGYKVGNVLTF. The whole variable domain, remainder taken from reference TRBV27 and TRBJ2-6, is EAQVTQNPRYLITVTGKKLTVTCSQNMNHEYMSWYRQDPGLGLRQIYYSMNVEVTDKGDVPEGYKVSRKEKRNFPLILESPSPNQTSLYFCASSELVPGYKVGNVLTFGAGSRLTVL.

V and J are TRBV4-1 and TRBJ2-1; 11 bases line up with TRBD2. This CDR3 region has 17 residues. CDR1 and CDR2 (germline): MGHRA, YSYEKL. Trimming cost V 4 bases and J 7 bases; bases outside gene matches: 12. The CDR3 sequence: CASSPDGTSGSWNEQFF. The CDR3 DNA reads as TGCGCCAGCAGCCCGGACGGAACTAGCGGGAGTTGGAATGAGCAGTTCTTC.

The CDR3 DNA sequence: TGCAACCCCTTACCCTATCAGACTAGCGGGAGAAACTATGAGCAGTTCTTC. Its protein product is CNPLPYQTSGRNYEQFF. V is TRBV29-1 and J is TRBJ2-1, with TRBD2 matching 12 bases. The CDR3 is made up of 17 amino acids. Germline CDR1 SQVTM, CDR2 ANQGSEA.

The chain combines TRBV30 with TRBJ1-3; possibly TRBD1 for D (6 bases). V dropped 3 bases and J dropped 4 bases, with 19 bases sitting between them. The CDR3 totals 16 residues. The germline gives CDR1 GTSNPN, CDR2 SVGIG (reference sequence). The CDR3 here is CAWSHPGGQRGNTIYF. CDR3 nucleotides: TGTGCCTGGAGCCATCCTGGGGGGCAGAGAGGAAACACCATATATTTT. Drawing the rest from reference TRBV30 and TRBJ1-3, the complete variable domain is SQTIHQWPATLVQPVGSPLSLECTVEGTSNPNLYWYRQAAGRGLQLLFYSVGIGQISSEVPQNLSASRPQDRQFILSSKKLLLSDSGFYLCAWSHPGGQRGNTIYFGEGSWLTVV.

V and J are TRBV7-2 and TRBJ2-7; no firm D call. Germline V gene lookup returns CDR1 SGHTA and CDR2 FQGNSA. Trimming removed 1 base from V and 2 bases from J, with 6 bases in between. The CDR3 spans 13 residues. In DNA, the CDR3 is TGTGCCAGCAGCTTAGGGGTAGCCTACGAGCAGTACTTC. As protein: CASSLGVAYEQYF.

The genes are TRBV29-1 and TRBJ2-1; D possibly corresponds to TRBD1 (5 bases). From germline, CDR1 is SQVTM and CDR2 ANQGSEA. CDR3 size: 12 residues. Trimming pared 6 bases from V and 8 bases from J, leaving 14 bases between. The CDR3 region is CSVRRVYHEQFF. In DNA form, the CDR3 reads TGCAGCGTCCGCAGGGTTTACCATGAGCAGTTCTTC.

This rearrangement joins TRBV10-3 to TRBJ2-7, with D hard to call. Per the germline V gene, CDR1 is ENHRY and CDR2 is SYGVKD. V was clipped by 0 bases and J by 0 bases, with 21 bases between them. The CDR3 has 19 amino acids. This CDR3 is CAISESTPSRGPLSYEQYF. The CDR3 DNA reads TGTGCCATCAGTGAGTCGACTCCCTCCCGCGGACCCCTCTCCTACGAGCAGTACTTC.

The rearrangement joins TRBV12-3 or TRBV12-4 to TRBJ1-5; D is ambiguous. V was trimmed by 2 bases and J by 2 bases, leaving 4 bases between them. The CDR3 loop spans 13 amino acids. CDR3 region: CASSLNGNQPQHF. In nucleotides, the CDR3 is TGTGCCAGCAGTTTAAATGGCAATCAGCCCCAGCATTTT.

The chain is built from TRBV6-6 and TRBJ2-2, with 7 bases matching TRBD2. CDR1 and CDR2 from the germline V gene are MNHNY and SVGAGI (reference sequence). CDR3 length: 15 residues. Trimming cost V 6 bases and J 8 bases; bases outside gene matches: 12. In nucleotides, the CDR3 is TGTGCCAGCAGAGCGGGACCCTTCCTTGCTGGGGAGCTGTTTTTT. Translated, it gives CASRAGPFLAGELFF.

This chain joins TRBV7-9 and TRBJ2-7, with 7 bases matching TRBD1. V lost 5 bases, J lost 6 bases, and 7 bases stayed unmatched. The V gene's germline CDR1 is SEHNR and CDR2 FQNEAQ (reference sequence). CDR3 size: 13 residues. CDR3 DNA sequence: TGTGCCAGCAGCCCACAGACAGGGCTCGAGCAGTACTTC. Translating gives CASSPQTGLEQYF. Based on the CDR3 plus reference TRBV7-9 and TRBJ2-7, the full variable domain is DTGVSQNPRHKITKRGQNVTFRCDPISEHNRLYWYRQTLGQGPEFLTYFQNEAQLEKSRLLSDRFSAERPKGSFSTLEIQRTEQGDSAMYLCASSPQTGLEQYFGPGTRLTVT.

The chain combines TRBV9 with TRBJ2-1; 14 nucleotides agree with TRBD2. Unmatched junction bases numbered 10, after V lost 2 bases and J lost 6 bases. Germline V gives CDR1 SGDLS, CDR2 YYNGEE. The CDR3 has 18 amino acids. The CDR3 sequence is CASSVSWTSGGTCNEQFF. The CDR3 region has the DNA TGTGCCAGCAGCGTTAGTTGGACTAGCGGGGGGACCTGCAATGAGCAGTTCTTC.

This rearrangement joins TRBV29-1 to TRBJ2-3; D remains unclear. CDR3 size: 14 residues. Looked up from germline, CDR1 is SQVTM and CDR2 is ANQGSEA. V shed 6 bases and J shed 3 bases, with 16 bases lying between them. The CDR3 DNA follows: TGCAGCGTGCTTCCTTACTTAGGGACAGATACGCAGTATTTT. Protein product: CSVLPYLGTDTQYF.

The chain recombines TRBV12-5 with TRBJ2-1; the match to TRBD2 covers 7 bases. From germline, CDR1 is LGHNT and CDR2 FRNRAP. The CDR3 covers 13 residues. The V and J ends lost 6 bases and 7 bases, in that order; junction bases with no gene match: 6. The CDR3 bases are TGTGCTAGTGGCGCCGGGGGGACTAATGAGCAGTTCTTC. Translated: CASGAGGTNEQFF.

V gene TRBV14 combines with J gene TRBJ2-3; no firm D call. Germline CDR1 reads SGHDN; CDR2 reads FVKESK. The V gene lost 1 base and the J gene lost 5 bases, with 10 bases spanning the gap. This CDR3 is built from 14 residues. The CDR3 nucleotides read TGTGCCAGCAGCCAAGCGCAACGCCTAGATACGCAGTATTTT. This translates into CASSQAQRLDTQYF.

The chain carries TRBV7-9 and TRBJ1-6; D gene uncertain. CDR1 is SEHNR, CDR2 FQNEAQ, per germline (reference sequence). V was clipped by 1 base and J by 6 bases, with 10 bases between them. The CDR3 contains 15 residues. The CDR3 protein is CASSLGWRPNSPLHF. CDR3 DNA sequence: TGTGCCAGCAGCTTAGGATGGAGACCTAATTCACCCCTCCACTTT.

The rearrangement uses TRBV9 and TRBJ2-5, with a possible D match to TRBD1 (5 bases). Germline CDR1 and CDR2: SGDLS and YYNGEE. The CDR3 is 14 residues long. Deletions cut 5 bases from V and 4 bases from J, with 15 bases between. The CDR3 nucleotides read TGTGCCAGCAGTGCTGGGGCCATGGGAGAGACCCAGTACTTC. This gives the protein CASSAGAMGETQYF.

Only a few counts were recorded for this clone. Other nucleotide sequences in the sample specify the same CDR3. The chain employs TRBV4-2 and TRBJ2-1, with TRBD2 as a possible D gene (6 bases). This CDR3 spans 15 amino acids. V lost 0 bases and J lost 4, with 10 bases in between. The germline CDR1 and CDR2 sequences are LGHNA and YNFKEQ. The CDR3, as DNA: TGTGCCAGCAGCCAAGAAGGGGACTCGTACAATGAGCAGTTCTTC. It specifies CASSQEGDSYNEQFF.

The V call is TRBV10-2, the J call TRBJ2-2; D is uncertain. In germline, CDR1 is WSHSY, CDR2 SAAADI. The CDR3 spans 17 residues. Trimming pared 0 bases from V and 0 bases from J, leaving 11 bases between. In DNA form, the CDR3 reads TGCGCCAGCAGTGAGTCGATGGGCCCAGCGAACACCGGGGAGCTGTTTTTT. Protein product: CASSESMGPANTGELFF.

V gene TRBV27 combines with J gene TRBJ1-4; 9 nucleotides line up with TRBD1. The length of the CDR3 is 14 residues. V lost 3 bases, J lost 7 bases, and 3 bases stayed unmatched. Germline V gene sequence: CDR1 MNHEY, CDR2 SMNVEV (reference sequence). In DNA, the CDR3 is TGTGCCAGCAGTTTGGGACAGGGAACTGAAAAACTGTTTTTT. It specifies CASSLGQGTEKLFF.

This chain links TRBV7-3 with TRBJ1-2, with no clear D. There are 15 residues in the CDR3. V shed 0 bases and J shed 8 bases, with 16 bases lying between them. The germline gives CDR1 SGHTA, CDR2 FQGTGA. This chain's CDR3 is CASSLTKASAGGYTF. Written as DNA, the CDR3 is TGTGCCAGCAGCTTAACGAAGGCTTCGGCAGGCGGCTACACCTTC.

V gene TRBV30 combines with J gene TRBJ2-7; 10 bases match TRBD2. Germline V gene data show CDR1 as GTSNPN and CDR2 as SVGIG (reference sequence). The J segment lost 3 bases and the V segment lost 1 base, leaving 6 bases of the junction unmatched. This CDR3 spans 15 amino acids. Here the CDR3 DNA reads TGTGCCTGGAGTGAGGGGACTAGCGTTTACTACGAGCAGTACTTC. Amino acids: CAWSEGTSVYYEQYF.

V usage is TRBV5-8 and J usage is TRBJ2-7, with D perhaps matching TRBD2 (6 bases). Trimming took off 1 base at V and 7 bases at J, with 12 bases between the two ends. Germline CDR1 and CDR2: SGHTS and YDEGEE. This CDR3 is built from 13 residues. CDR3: CASSLWRGREQYF. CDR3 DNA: TGTGCCAGCAGCTTGTGGCGGGGTCGGGAGCAGTACTTC.

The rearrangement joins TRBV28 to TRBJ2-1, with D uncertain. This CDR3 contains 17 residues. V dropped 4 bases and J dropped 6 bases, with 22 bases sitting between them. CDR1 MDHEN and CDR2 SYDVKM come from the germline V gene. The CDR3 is CASSSPLYTSQANEQFF. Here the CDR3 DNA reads TGTGCCAGCAGTTCACCACTTTACACTTCCCAGGCCAATGAGCAGTTCTTC.

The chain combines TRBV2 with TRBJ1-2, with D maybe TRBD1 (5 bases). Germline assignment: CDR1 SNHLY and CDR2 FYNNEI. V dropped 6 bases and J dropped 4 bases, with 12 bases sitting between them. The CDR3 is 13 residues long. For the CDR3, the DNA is TGTGCCAGCAGCCCCGGGACGGCCTATGGCTACACCTTC. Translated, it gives CASSPGTAYGYTF.

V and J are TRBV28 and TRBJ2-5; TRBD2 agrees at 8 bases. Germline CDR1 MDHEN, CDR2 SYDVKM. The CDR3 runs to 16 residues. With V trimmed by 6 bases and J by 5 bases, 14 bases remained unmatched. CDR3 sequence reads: CASRSSGAGGAETQYF. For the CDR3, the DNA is TGTGCCAGCAGGTCCTCCGGGGCGGGAGGCGCGGAGACCCAGTACTTC.

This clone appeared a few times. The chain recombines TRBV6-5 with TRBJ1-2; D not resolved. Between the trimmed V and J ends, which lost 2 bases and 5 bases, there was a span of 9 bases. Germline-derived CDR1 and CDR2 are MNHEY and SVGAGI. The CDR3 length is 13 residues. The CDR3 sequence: CASSYQARYGYTF. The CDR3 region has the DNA TGTGCCAGCAGTTACCAGGCACGTTATGGCTACACCTTC.

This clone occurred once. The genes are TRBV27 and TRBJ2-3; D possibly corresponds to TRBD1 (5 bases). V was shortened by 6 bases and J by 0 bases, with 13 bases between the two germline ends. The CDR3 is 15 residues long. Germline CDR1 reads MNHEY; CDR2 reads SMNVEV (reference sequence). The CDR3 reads CASSTKGVSTDTQYF. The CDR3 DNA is TGTGCCAGCAGCACTAAAGGGGTTAGCACAGATACGCAGTATTTT.